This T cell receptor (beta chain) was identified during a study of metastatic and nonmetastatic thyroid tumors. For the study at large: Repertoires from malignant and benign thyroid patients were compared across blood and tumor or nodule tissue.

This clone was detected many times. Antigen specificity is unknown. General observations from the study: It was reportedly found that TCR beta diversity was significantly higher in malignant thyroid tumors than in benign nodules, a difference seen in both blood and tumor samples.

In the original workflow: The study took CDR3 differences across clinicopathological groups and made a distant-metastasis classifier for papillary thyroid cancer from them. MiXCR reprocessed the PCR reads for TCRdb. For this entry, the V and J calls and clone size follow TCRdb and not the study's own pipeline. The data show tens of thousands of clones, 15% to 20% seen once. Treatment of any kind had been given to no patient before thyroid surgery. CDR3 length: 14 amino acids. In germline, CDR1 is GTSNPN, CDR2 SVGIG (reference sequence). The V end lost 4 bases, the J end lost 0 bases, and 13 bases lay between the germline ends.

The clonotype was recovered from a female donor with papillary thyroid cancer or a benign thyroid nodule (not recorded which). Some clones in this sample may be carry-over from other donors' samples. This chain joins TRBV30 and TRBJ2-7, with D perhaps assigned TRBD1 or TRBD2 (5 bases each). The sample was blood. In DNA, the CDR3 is TGTGCCTGGATGAAGGCAGGGACCTCCTACGAGCAGTACTTC. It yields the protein CAWMKAGTSYEQYF.